Below, 10 T cell receptor beta chains from the same sample are listed, as sequenced in a study of control samples from healthy donors and cancer patients. Profiled with immunoSEQ multiplex PCR; TCRdb holds only in-frame clones, not every one. The repertoire holds about 110,000 clones, with about 80% as singletons. Sequencing used blood. All receptors derive from a man between 18 and 29 years old in good health.

The chain couples TRBV14 to TRBJ1-1; no clear D gene. This CDR3 has 11 amino acids. Germline assignment: CDR1 SGHDN and CDR2 FVKESK. The V end lost 6 bases, the J end lost 1 base, and 3 bases lay between the germline ends. The CDR3 reads CASRQNTEAFF. In nucleotides, the CDR3 is TGTGCCAGCAGACAGAACACTGAAGCTTTCTTT.

This sequence joins TRBV2 and TRBJ2-4; tentatively, D is TRBD1 (5 bases). Trimming took 2 bases from V and 0 from J, leaving 8 bases between them. Looked up from germline, CDR1 is SNHLY and CDR2 is FYNNEI. The CDR3 spans 15 residues. In nucleotides, the CDR3 is TGTGCCAGCAGTGAATGGACACAAGCCAAAAACATTCAGTACTTC. It is translated as CASSEWTQAKNIQYF. The full variable domain, with the rest looked up from reference TRBV2 and TRBJ2-4, is EPEVTQTPSHQVTQMGQEVILRCVPISNHLYFYWYRQILGQKVEFLVSFYNNEISEKSEIFDDQFSVERPDGSNFTLKIRSTKLEDSAMYFCASSEWTQAKNIQYFGAGTRLSVL.

This chain connects TRBV7-6 to TRBJ1-2; D uncertain. There are 13 residues in the CDR3. V gave up 5 bases and J gave up 5 bases, with 12 bases separating them. CDR1 and CDR2 (germline): SGHVS, FNYEAQ. DNA of the CDR3: TGTGCCAGCAGCGACCTTTGGGAGTATGGCTACACCTTC. Translating it yields CASSDLWEYGYTF.

This clone was counted a few times. The J gene is TRBJ2-3, the V gene TRBV5-8, with a weak D call TRBD1 (6 bases). CDR3 length equals 14 residues. Trimming shortened V by 0 bases and J by 6 bases, and 11 bases separated the two germline ends. Germline loops: CDR1 SGHTS, CDR2 YDEGEE. This chain's CDR3 is CASSLEQGRDTQYF. CDR3 nucleotides: TGTGCCAGCAGCTTGGAACAGGGAAGGGATACGCAGTATTTT.

V gene TRBV9 combines with J gene TRBJ2-5; the D gene could be TRBD1 or TRBD2 (6 bases each). The V end was cut by 4 bases, the J end by 3 bases, with 16 bases between. In germline, CDR1 is SGDLS, CDR2 YYNGEE. This CDR3 contains 15 residues. For the CDR3, the DNA is TGTGCCAGCAGCATAGGGGGAGGAGTGGAAGAGACCCAGTACTTC. Translating gives CASSIGGGVEETQYF.

This clone was detected a few times. The chain recombines TRBV7-2 with TRBJ2-5; TRBD2 matches at 13 bases. CDR1 SGHTA and CDR2 FQGNSA come from the germline V gene. This CDR3 region has 16 residues. J was trimmed by 0 bases and V by 3 bases; bases with no gene match: 1. CDR3 nucleotides: TGTGCCAGCAGCTTGACTAGCGGGGGGTACCAAGAGACCCAGTACTTC. Protein product: CASSLTSGGYQETQYF.

The chain uses TRBV7-6 and TRBJ1-4, with D possibly being TRBD1 (5 bases). With 5 bases removed from V and 7 bases from J, the gap between germline ends came to 20 bases. This CDR3 is built from 16 residues. Germline lookup yields CDR1 SGHVS and CDR2 FNYEAQ. The CDR3 sequence is CASSPSAGGTSEKLFF. The CDR3 DNA sequence: TGTGCCAGCAGCCCATCGGCGGGGGGTACGAGTGAAAAACTGTTTTTT.

This rearrangement joins TRBV14 to TRBJ2-2; tentative D call: TRBD1 (6 bases). CDR1 is SGHDN, CDR2 FVKESK, per germline. V was shortened by 2 bases and J by 1 base, with 8 bases between the two germline ends. The CDR3 loop spans 15 amino acids. CDR3 bases: TGTGCCAGCAGCCAACTACAGGGGAACACCGGGGAGCTGTTTTTT. Its protein is CASSQLQGNTGELFF.

The rearrangement links TRBV28 to TRBJ2-3, with a weak D call TRBD2 (5 bases). CDR1 is MDHEN and CDR2 is SYDVKM in the germline V gene. The CDR3 has 14 residues. V was cut by 2 bases and J by 4 bases, with 10 bases left in between. CDR3 residues: CASSLGLLADTQYF. DNA of the CDR3: TGTGCCAGCAGTTTAGGACTGCTGGCAGATACGCAGTATTTT.

The chain joins TRBV7-9 to TRBJ2-2; D possibly matches TRBD1 or TRBD2 (5 bases each). There are 15 residues in the CDR3. Looked up from germline, CDR1 is SEHNR and CDR2 is FQNEAQ (reference sequence). V gave up 6 bases and J gave up 6 bases, with 17 bases separating them. Written as DNA, the CDR3 is TGTGCCAGCAGGCTCCTACCGGGGCTGGCCGGGGAGCTGTTTTTT. This translates into CASRLLPGLAGELFF. The variable domain in full, completed from reference TRBV7-9 and TRBJ2-2, reads DTGVSQNPRHKITKRGQNVTFRCDPISEHNRLYWYRQTLGQGPEFLTYFQNEAQLEKSRLLSDRFSAERPKGSFSTLEIQRTEQGDSAMYLCASRLLPGLAGELFFGEGSRLTVL.